The rows below give T cell receptor beta chains drawn from one sample of a study of CD8 T cell repertoires and HIV-1 epitope variants. Only in-frame clones appear in the TCRdb table, and some are missing; sequencing was by immunoSEQ multiplex PCR. The sample yields about 5,000 clones, less than 70% seen once. Antigens for these TCRs are unknown. The specimen was cultured CD8+ T cells derived from PBMCs. The source of these receptors is a male donor with HIV. Each CDR3 is given with its conserved first and last residue. A D gene is named only where the DNA matches it firmly. Clone size appears in some rows only: once, few, many, or a class for an expanded clone.

CASSQDGGDHEQYF	TGCGCCAGCAGCCAAGATGGAGGGGACCACGAGCAGTACTTC	TRBV4-3	TRBJ2-7	.	.
CASSSTASYEQYF	TGTGCCAGCAGTTCGACCGCCTCCTACGAGCAGTACTTC	TRBV28	TRBJ2-7	.	.
CASSPTRDNTDTQYF	TGTGCCAGCAGCCCAACCCGGGACAACACAGATACGCAGTATTTT	TRBV5-6	TRBJ2-3	.	.
CASSPHEGGAGQPQHF	TGTGCCAGTAGTCCACATGAGGGGGGCGCGGGGCAGCCCCAGCATTTT	TRBV19	TRBJ1-5	few	.
CASSYTGGSGANVLTF	TGTGCCAGCAGTTACACAGGGGGCTCTGGGGCCAACGTCCTGACTTTC	TRBV6-5	TRBJ2-6	few	TRBD1
CAWRGWGSTEAFF	TGTGCCTGGAGGGGGTGGGGATCCACTGAAGCTTTCTTT	TRBV30	TRBJ1-1	once	.
CASSFRTGSSYEQYF	TGTGCCAGCTCATTCCGGACAGGCTCTTCCTACGAGCAGTACTTC	TRBV18	TRBJ2-7	few	TRBD1
CASSEFGAWEQYF	TGTGCCAGCAGTGAGTTTGGGGCGTGGGAGCAGTACTTC	TRBV25-1	TRBJ2-7	.	.
CASSDDRDDQPQHF	TGTGCCAGTAGTGATGACAGGGACGATCAGCCCCAGCATTTT	TRBV19	TRBJ1-5	.	TRBD1
CASSLILMGYEQYF	TGTGCCAGCAGCTTAATTTTGATGGGGTACGAGCAGTACTTC	TRBV13	TRBJ2-7	few	.
CASSPYPGGPYTGELFF	TGTGCCAGCAGTCCCTACCCGGGAGGGCCTTACACCGGGGAGCTGTTTTTT	TRBV28	TRBJ2-2	.	TRBD2
CASSHTGELFF	TGTGCCAGCAGCCACACCGGGGAGCTGTTTTTT	TRBV16	TRBJ2-2	.	.
CASSLGRGANTGELFF	TGTGCCAGCAGCTTGGGTCGGGGCGCGAACACCGGGGAGCTGTTTTTT	TRBV5-4	TRBJ2-2	.	.
CASGWGYTGELFF	TGTGCCAGTGGGTGGGGGTACACCGGGGAGCTGTTTTTT	TRBV19	TRBJ2-2	.	.
CASSYRQGADNEQFF	TGTGCCAGCAGTTACAGACAGGGGGCTGACAATGAGCAGTTCTTC	TRBV6-6	TRBJ2-1	once	TRBD1